One sample yielded the 9 T cell receptor beta chains listed below, sequenced in a study of blood T cell repertoires in COVID-19. Assay used: immunoSEQ multiplex PCR; TCRdb lists only in-frame clones, some missing. The table includes about 55,000 clones, around 90% detected once. The material sequenced was peripheral blood. The receptor set was obtained from a human donor with active COVID-19. The donor label of this sample is uncertain.

V and J are TRBV5-1 and TRBJ2-3; TRBD2 matches at 7 bases. Trimming at V came to 6 bases and at J to 4 bases, leaving 5 bases not matched to a gene. The CDR3 is made up of 13 amino acids. CDR1 is SGHRS and CDR2 is YFSETQ in the germline V gene. DNA of the CDR3: TGCGCCAGCAATTCTGCGGGGGCAGATACGCAGTATTTT. Its protein is CASNSAGADTQYF.

The genes are TRBV7-8 and TRBJ2-5; 12 bases are a match to TRBD1. Germline-derived CDR1 and CDR2 are SGHVS and FQNEAQ. CDR3 length: 15 residues. Trimming cost V 5 bases and J 5 bases; bases outside gene matches: 6. The CDR3 nucleotides read TGTGCCAGCAGCAAAGGGACAGGGGGCGGGGAGACCCAGTACTTC. Its protein is CASSKGTGGGETQYF.

This clone occurred once. This chain connects TRBV5-1 to TRBJ1-1, with 8 bases fitting TRBD1. There are 13 residues in the CDR3. Germline V gene data show CDR1 as SGHRS and CDR2 as YFSETQ. The V gene end was trimmed by 4 bases and the J gene end by 5 bases; junction bases not matched to a gene: 4. The CDR3 loop is CASSLRQGTEAFF. CDR3 DNA: TGCGCCAGCAGCCTTCGACAGGGGACTGAAGCTTTCTTT.

This clone was observed a few times. The gene calls are TRBV27 and TRBJ1-5; D call uncertain. The CDR3 is 16 amino acids. The germline V gene has CDR1 MNHEY and CDR2 SMNVEV (reference sequence). Trimming took 5 bases from V and 7 from J, leaving 21 bases between them. The CDR3 loop reads CASSPTQAGLYQPQHF. CDR3 bases: TGTGCCAGCAGTCCTACCCAGGCGGGCTTATACCAGCCCCAGCATTTT.

The genes are TRBV28 and TRBJ2-7, with 10 bases matching TRBD1. Per germline, CDR1 MDHEN and CDR2 SYDVKM. The CDR3 totals 15 residues. V shed 6 bases and J 4 bases; nucleotides not matched to a gene: 9. The CDR3 nucleotides are TGTGCCAGCAGCTCCCGGGACAGGGGCAGGTACGAGCAGTACTTC. Translation: CASSSRDRGRYEQYF.

This rearrangement joins TRBV6-5 to TRBJ2-3; D is perhaps TRBD2 (6 bases). CDR3 length: 15 residues. V lost 6 bases to trimming and J lost 2 bases, with 15 bases between them. CDR1 MNHEY and CDR2 SVGAGI come from the germline V gene. CDR3 sequence: CASRGWTTHTDTQYF. The DNA for the CDR3 is TGTGCCAGCAGGGGATGGACTACACACACAGATACGCAGTATTTT.

This clone was picked up one time. V gene TRBV27 combines with J gene TRBJ2-2, with D perhaps matching TRBD1 (6 bases). CDR1 and CDR2 from the germline V gene are MNHEY and SMNVEV (reference sequence). The CDR3 is made up of 14 amino acids. Trimming took off 6 bases at V and 6 bases at J, with 14 bases between the two ends. Here the CDR3 reads CASRELGAAGELFF. CDR3 DNA: TGTGCCAGCAGAGAGTTGGGGGCGGCCGGGGAGCTGTTTTTT.

The table lists this clone with a count of one. The chain has TRBV5-1 and TRBJ2-2, with D possibly TRBD2 on 5 matching bases. This CDR3 is 15 amino acids long. Trimming cost V 2 bases and J 2 bases, with 10 bases left between them. From germline, CDR1 is SGHRS and CDR2 YFSETQ. The CDR3, as DNA: TGCGCCAGCAGCTTAGCGCTAGCCAACACCGGGGAGCTGTTTTTT. Translating gives CASSLALANTGELFF. Drawing the rest from reference TRBV5-1 and TRBJ2-2, the complete variable domain is KAGVTQTPRYLIKTRGQQVTLSCSPISGHRSVSWYQQTPGQGLQFLFEYFSETQRNKGNFPGRFSGRQFSNSRSEMNVSTLELGDSALYLCASSLALANTGELFFGEGSRLTVL.

The chain couples TRBV7-9 to TRBJ2-1, with 8 nucleotides matching TRBD1. The CDR3 is made up of 13 amino acids. The V gene end was trimmed by 6 bases and the J gene end by 8 bases; junction bases not matched to a gene: 6. Per the germline V gene, CDR1 is SEHNR and CDR2 is FQNEAQ (reference sequence). The CDR3 nucleotides read TGTGCCAGCAGTTTCCCAGGGGGCTATGAGCAGTTCTTC. Its translation: CASSFPGGYEQFF.